Below, one T cell receptor beta chain is given with its context. The antigen is not known. The data were obtained in a study of T cells in tumors after PD-1 blockade. Points from the study as a whole: Squamous carcinoma: roughly 50% of expanded exhausted clones novel, versus almost 30% of other expanded CD8+ clones. Blood contained 35% to 50% of the tumor's TCR clonotypes.

Repertoires were generated with immunoSEQ multiplex PCR, while TCRdb's copy carries only in-frame clones and drops some. The table lists 4,500 to 5,500 clones, 65% to 70% of them singletons. Germline CDR1 SNHLY, CDR2 FYNNEI. There are 11 residues in the CDR3. Trimming left V 4 bases short and J 6 bases short, with 7 bases between. Tumor or blood genomic DNA was sequenced, with inputs of about 616 ng to 6,004 ng. The TCR was taken from a human donor with cutaneous squamous cell carcinoma. The source material was tumor tissue, sampled before anti-PD-1 treatment. The chain employs TRBV2 and TRBJ2-7; maybe TRBD1 (6 bases). This CDR3 reads CASSGTVEQYF. CDR3 bases: TGTGCCAGCAGTGGGACAGTCGAGCAGTACTTC.